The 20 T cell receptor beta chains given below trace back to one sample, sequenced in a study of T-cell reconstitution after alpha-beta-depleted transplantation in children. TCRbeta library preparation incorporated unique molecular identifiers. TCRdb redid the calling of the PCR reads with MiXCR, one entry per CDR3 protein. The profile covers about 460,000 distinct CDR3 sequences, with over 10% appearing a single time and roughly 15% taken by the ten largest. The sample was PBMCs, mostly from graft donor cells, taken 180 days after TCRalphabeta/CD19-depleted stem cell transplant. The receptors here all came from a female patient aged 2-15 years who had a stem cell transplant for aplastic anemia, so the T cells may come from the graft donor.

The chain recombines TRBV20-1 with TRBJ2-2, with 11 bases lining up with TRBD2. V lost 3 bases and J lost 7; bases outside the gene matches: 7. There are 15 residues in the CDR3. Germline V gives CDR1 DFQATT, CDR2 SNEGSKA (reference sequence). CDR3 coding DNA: TGCAGTGCTAGGAGACTAGCGGGATTGGGCGGGGAGCTGTTTTTT. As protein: CSARRLAGLGGELFF.

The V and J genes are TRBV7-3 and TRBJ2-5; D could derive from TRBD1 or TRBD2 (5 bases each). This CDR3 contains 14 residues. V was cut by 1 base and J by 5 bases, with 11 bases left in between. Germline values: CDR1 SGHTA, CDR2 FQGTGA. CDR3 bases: TGTGCCAGCAGCTTAATTGGGGACGCGGAGACCCAGTACTTC. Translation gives CASSLIGDAETQYF.

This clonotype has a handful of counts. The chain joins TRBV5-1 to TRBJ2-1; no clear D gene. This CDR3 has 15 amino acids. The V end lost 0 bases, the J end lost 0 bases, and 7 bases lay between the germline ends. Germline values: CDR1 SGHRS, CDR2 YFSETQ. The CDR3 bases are TGCGCCAGCAGCTTGGCGGTCACCTCCTACAATGAGCAGTTCTTC. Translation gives CASSLAVTSYNEQFF.

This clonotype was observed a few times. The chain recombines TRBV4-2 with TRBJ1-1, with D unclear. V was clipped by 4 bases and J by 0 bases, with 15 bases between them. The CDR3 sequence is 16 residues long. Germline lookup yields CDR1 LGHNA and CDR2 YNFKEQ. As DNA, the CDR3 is TGTGCCAGCAGCCCACTAGGTGACCTCATGAACACTGAAGCTTTCTTT. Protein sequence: CASSPLGDLMNTEAFF.

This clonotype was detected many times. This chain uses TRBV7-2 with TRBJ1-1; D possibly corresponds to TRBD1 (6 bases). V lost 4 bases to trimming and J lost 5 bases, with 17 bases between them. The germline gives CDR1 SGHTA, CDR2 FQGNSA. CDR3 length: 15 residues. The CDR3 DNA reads TGTGCCAGCAGCTCGCAAGGGGGAGTGGAAACTGAAGCTTTCTTT. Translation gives CASSSQGGVETEAFF.

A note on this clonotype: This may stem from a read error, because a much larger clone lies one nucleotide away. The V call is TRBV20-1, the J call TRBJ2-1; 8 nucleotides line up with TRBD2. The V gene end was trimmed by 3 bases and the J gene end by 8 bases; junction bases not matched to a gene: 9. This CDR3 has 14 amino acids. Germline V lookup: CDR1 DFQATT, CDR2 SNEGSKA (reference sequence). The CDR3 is CSASPGTRRHEQFF. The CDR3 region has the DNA TGCAGTGCTAGCCCCGGGACTAGACGGCATGAGCAGTTCTTC.

CDR3 residues: CASSSRSSGKNQQYF. The CDR3 DNA is TGTGCCAGCAGCTCCCGGTCTAGCGGGAAAAACCAACAGTACTTC. The chain employs TRBV5-8 and TRBJ2-7; TRBD2 matches 9 bases. V dropped 3 bases and J dropped 10; count of bases not matched to a gene: 14. The CDR3 has 15 amino acids. The germline gives CDR1 SGHTS, CDR2 YDEGEE.

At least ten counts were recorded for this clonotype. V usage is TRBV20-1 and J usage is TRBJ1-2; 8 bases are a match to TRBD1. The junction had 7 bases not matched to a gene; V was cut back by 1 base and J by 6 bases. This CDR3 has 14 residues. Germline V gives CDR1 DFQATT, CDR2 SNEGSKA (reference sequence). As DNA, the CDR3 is TGCAGTGCTAGAGTAATCCAGGGGGCTCATGGCTACACCTTC. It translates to CSARVIQGAHGYTF.

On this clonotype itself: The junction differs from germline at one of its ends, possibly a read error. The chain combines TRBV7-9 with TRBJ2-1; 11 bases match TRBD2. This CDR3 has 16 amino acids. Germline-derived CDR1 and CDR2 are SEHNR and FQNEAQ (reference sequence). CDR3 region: CASSLGVGLAALEQFF. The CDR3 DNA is TGTGCCAGCAGTTTAGGAGTGGGACTAGCGGCTTTGGAGCAGTTCTTC.

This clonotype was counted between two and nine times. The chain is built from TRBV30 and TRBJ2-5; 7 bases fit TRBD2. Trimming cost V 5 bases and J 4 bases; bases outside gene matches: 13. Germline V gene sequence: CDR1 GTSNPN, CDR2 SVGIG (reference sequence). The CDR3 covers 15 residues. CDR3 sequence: CAWVLMGGSGETQYF. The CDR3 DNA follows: TGTGCCTGGGTCCTGATGGGCGGGAGTGGAGAGACCCAGTACTTC.

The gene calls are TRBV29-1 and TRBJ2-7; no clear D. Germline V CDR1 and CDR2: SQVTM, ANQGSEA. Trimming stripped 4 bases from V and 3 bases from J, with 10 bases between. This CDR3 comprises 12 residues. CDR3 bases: TGCAGCGTTGTAGGCTTCAGCTACGAGCAGTACTTC. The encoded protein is CSVVGFSYEQYF.

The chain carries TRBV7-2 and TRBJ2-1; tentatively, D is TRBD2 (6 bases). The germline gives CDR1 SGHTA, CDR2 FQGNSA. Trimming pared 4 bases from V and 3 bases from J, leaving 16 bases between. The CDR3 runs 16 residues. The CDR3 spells CASSWGDSLLYNEQFF. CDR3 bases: TGTGCCAGCAGCTGGGGGGACTCGCTACTCTACAATGAGCAGTTCTTC.

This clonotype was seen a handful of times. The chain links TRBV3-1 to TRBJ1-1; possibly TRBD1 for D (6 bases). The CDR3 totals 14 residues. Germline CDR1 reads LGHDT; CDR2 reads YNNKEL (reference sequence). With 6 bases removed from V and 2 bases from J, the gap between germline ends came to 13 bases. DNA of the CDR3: TGTGCCAGCAGGAAACCAGGGGCTAACACTGAAGCTTTCTTT. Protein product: CASRKPGANTEAFF. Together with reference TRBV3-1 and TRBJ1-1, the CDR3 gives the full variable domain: DTAVSQTPKYLVTQMGNDKSIKCEQNLGHDTMYWYKQDSKKFLKIMFSYNNKELIINETVPNRFSPKSPDKAHLNLHINSLELGDSAVYFCASRKPGANTEAFFGQGTRLTVV.

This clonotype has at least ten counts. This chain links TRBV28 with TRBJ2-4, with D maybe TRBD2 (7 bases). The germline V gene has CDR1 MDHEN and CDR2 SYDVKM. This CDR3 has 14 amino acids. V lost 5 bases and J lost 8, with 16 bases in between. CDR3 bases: TGTGCCAGCAGTCCTCTGGGAGGGGGGGACATTCAGTACTTC. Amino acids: CASSPLGGGDIQYF.

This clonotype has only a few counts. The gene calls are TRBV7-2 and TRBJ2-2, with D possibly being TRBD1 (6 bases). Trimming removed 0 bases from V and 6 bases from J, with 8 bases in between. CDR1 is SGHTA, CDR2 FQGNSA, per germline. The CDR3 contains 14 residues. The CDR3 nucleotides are TGTGCCAGCAGCTTAGCAGGGACATCCGGGGAGCTGTTTTTT. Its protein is CASSLAGTSGELFF.

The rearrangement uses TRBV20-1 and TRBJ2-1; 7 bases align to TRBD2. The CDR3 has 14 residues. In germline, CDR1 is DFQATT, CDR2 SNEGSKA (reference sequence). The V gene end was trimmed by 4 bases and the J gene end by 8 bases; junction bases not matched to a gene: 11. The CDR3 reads CSAKAGRGGDEQFF. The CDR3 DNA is TGCAGTGCTAAAGCGGGGAGGGGCGGCGATGAGCAGTTCTTC.

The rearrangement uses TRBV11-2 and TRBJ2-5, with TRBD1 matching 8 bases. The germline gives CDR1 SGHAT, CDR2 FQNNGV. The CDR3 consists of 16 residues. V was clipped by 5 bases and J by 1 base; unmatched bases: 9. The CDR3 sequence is CASSQTGGLRQETQYF. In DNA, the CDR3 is TGTGCCAGCAGCCAAACAGGGGGACTCCGCCAAGAGACCCAGTACTTC.

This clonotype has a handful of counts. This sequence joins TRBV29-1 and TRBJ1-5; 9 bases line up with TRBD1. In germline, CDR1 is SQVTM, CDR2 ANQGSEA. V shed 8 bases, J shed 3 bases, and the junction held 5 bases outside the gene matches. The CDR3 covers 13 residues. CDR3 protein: CSFNRGPNQPQHF. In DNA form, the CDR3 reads TGCAGCTTCAACAGGGGGCCCAATCAGCCCCAGCATTTT.

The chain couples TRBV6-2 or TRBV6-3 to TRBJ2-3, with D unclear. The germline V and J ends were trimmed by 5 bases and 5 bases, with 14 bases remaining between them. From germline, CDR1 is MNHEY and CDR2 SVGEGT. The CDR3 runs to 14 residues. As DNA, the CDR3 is TGTGCCAGCAGTCCGCATAAACCAATAGATACGCAGTATTTT. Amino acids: CASSPHKPIDTQYF.

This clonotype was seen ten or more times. The DNA of the CDR3 is TGTGCCATCAGTGACCGGGACTCCCTTACCGAGACCCAGTACTTC. Translation gives CAISDRDSLTETQYF. This chain uses TRBV10-3 with TRBJ2-5; a possible D gene is TRBD2 (6 bases). V lost 3 bases to trimming and J lost 5 bases, with 16 bases between them. The CDR3 loop spans 15 amino acids. Germline assignment: CDR1 ENHRY and CDR2 SYGVKD.